These 3 T cell receptor beta chains originate from one sample sequenced in a study of shared clonotypes between healthy human individuals. Method: immunoSEQ multiplex PCR; TCRdb's copy keeps in-frame clones and lacks some. Found here are 2 million to 3 million clones, 93% of them singletons; the top ten hold about 0.39%. Sequencing input: naive CD4+ T cells from PBMCs. Subset indicated: CD45RA+ positively selected. The source of these receptors is a man aged 18 to 30 in good health. Some clones in this sample may be carry-over from other donors' samples.

The rearrangement joins TRBV29-1 to TRBJ1-4; 8 nucleotides agree with TRBD1. This CDR3 contains 16 residues. V lost 1 base, J lost 2 bases, and 6 bases stayed unmatched. Germline assignment: CDR1 SQVTM and CDR2 ANQGSEA. CDR3 DNA sequence: TGCAGCGTTGAAGGGGGGGACAGGCCGACTAATGAAAAACTGTTTTTT. Residues: CSVEGGDRPTNEKLFF.

V and J are TRBV2 and TRBJ1-5; a weak D match, TRBD1 (5 bases). This CDR3 comprises 16 residues. With 7 bases removed from V and 6 bases from J, the gap between germline ends came to 22 bases. Germline V CDR1 and CDR2: SNHLY, FYNNEI. For the CDR3, the DNA is TGTGCCAGCAACCGCCGGGATGGGGGGGTAGGTCAGCCCCAGCATTTT. As protein: CASNRRDGGVGQPQHF. Full variable domain (outside the CDR3, taken from reference TRBV2 and TRBJ1-5): EPEVTQTPSHQVTQMGQEVILRCVPISNHLYFYWYRQILGQKVEFLVSFYNNEISEKSEIFDDQFSVERPDGSNFTLKIRSTKLEDSAMYFCASNRRDGGVGQPQHFGDGTRLSIL.

As to this clone: Other nucleotide sequences in the sample specify the same CDR3. This chain joins TRBV30 and TRBJ2-1; D is ambiguous. Germline assignment: CDR1 GTSNPN and CDR2 SVGIG (reference sequence). V was trimmed by 1 base and J by 3 bases, leaving 4 bases between them. The CDR3 is made up of 12 amino acids. Here the CDR3 DNA reads TGTGCCTGGAGTGCACACTACAATGAGCAGTTCTTC. It codes for CAWSAHYNEQFF.